What follows is one TCR beta chain and its context. Antigen: not known. The conserved phenylalanine or tryptophan normally closing the CDR3 is absent here, so this likely arose from a read error. There were no patients who had received any treatment before thyroid surgery. V was shortened by 5 bases and J by 7 bases, with 17 bases between the two germline ends. CDR3 length: 15 amino acids. Germline V gives CDR1 MNHNS, CDR2 SASEGT. This record belongs to a study of metastatic and nonmetastatic thyroid tumors. Study background: From malignant and benign thyroid patients, repertoires in blood and in tumor or nodule tissue were compared.

Findings and limits, study-wide: It was reportedly found that TCR beta diversity was significantly higher in malignant thyroid tumors than in benign nodules, a difference seen in both blood and tumor samples.

Original processing methods: Clinicopathological groups differed in CDR3, with these differences serving to build a distant-metastasis classifier for papillary thyroid cancer. TCRdb re-called the PCR reads via MiXCR. TCRdb, not the original authors, processed these V and J calls. Among tens of thousands of clones listed, 18% were seen once. The V and J genes are TRBV6-1 and TRBJ2-2, with D unresolved. Specimen: adjacent normal tissue. This TCR derives from a male donor with papillary thyroid cancer or a benign thyroid nodule (not recorded which). Some clones in this sample may be carry-over from other donors' samples. CDR3 DNA: TGTGCCAGCAGTTCCCACCCTAGTGGGTGCGGGGAGCTGTTTTCT. Protein product: CASSSHPSGCGELFS.